The clone carrying this T cell receptor (beta chain) was counted at least ten times. Researchers barred patients who had uncontrolled infection, other autoimmune disease, pregnancy or lactation. This entry belongs to a study of T cells in Graves' hyperthyroidism and ophthalmopathy. V lost 4 bases, J lost 7 bases, and 9 bases stayed unmatched. Germline assignment: CDR1 KGHDR and CDR2 SFDVKD. This CDR3 contains 17 residues. Amplified TCR beta CDR3 regions came from RNA transcripts. First-round RT-PCR targeting the TCR CDR3 was performed with the HTBI primer set. TCRdb processed the multiplex PCR reads anew with MiXCR; each CDR3 protein has one entry. In the table there are a few hundred thousand distinct CDR3 sequences, 21% of which are singletons.

The source of this sequence is a woman in her forties or fifties with Graves' hyperthyroidism. What was sequenced was blood. The rearrangement uses TRBV24-1 and TRBJ2-3, with TRBD2 identical over 14 bases. The CDR3 DNA is TGTGCCACCAGTGAATCCGGACTAGCGGGGGGCAAGCATACGCAGTATTTT. This sequence encodes CATSESGLAGGKHTQYF.